The 32 T cell receptor beta chains listed next were all sequenced from one sample in a study of breast tumors, draining lymph nodes, adjacent tissues. TCRdb reanalysed the multiplex PCR reads using MiXCR and keeps one entry per CDR3 protein. The sample contains about 100,000 distinct CDR3 sequences, roughly 20% of which appear only once. The lymph nodes were axillary draining lymph nodes from breast cancer patients. Material: axillary lymph node tissue. The receptors derive from a female donor with breast cancer. Some clones in this sample may be carry-over from other donors' samples.

This clonotype showed up many times. This sequence joins TRBV11-2 and TRBJ2-7, with 8 bases identical to TRBD2. Germline V lookup: CDR1 SGHAT, CDR2 FQNNGV. The length of the CDR3 is 15 residues. The ends lost 1 base at V and 1 base at J; junction bases unmatched: 3. DNA of the CDR3: TGTGCCAGCAGCTTAGTTGGCGGGGGGTCCTACGAGCAGTACTTC. Its translation: CASSLVGGGSYEQYF.

The gene calls are TRBV9 and TRBJ1-1, with a possible D match to TRBD1 (5 bases). Between the trimmed V and J ends, which lost 7 bases and 7 bases, there was a span of 14 bases. From germline, CDR1 is SGDLS and CDR2 YYNGEE. The CDR3 is 12 amino acids. The CDR3 is CASGTTASEAFF. The DNA of the CDR3 is TGTGCCAGCGGTACGACAGCCAGTGAAGCTTTCTTT.

This clonotype appeared many times. This chain links TRBV5-6 with TRBJ1-2, with D hard to call. The CDR3 totals 14 residues. Trimming pared 4 bases from V and 2 bases from J, leaving 12 bases between. Germline V gene data show CDR1 as SGHDT and CDR2 as YYEEEE. The DNA of the CDR3 is TGTGCCAGCAGCGGGGTCGCTGCAAACTATGGCTACACCTTC. Translation: CASSGVAANYGYTF.

This clonotype was recorded at least ten times. V usage is TRBV4-2 and J usage is TRBJ1-3; D may be TRBD1 (6 bases). Germline CDR1 and CDR2: LGHNA and YNFKEQ. This CDR3 contains 14 residues. V shed 2 bases and J shed 4 bases, with 9 bases lying between them. The CDR3 here is CASSQTGIGNTIYF. CDR3 nucleotide sequence: TGTGCCAGCAGCCAAACAGGGATCGGAAACACCATATATTTT.

Points on this clonotype: A much bigger clone sits one base away, suggesting this may be a read error. The genes are TRBV27 and TRBJ2-7, with a tentative D call TRBD1 (6 bases). Looked up from germline, CDR1 is MNHEY and CDR2 is SMNVEV (reference sequence). The length of the CDR3 is 14 residues. CDR3 amino acids: CASSLWGPGYERYF. CDR3 nucleotides: TGTGCCAGCAGTTTATGGGGGCCCGGCTACGAGCGGTACTTC.

DNA for the CDR3: TGTGCCGGCTCAACAGGGTTTTCAGGCTATGGCTACACCTTC. Protein sequence: CAGSTGFSGYGYTF. The chain links TRBV2 to TRBJ1-2; D is possibly TRBD1 (6 bases). The length of the CDR3 is 14 residues. Between the trimmed V and J ends, which lost 11 bases and 4 bases, there was a span of 20 bases. Germline lookup yields CDR1 SNHLY and CDR2 FYNNEI.

This clonotype has a count of ten or more. The J gene is TRBJ2-7, the V gene TRBV24-1, with TRBD2 matching 8 bases. Trimming cost V 1 base and J 4 bases; bases outside gene matches: 11. This CDR3 region has 17 residues. Germline CDR1 KGHDR, CDR2 SFDVKD. As DNA, the CDR3 is TGTGCCACCAGTGATTTTTACGGGAGGGCACGGGGGTACGAGCAGTACTTC. Its translation is CATSDFYGRARGYEQYF.

This clonotype appeared a few times. The V call is TRBV27, the J call TRBJ1-2, with 10 bases fitting TRBD1. Germline-derived CDR1 and CDR2 are MNHEY and SMNVEV (reference sequence). The CDR3 is made up of 16 amino acids. With 3 bases clipped from V and 5 bases from J, the junction kept 9 bases outside the gene matches. The CDR3 sequence: CASSFQEDRGVYGYTF. The CDR3 DNA follows: TGTGCCAGCAGTTTTCAAGAGGACAGGGGGGTGTATGGCTACACCTTC.

This clonotype has ten or more counts. J is TRBJ2-1 and V is TRBV19; tentative D call: TRBD1 (5 bases). In germline, CDR1 is LNHDA, CDR2 SQIVND (reference sequence). Trimming took off 4 bases at V and 11 bases at J, with 18 bases between the two ends. CDR3 length equals 14 residues. This CDR3 is CASSTPTTDRKQFF. CDR3 sequence (DNA): TGTGCCAGTAGTACCCCGACGACAGATCGTAAGCAGTTCTTC.

This clonotype was seen at least ten times. This sequence joins TRBV15 and TRBJ2-7; the D is unclear. Germline V gene data show CDR1 as LNHNV and CDR2 as YYDKDF (reference sequence). V lost 0 bases, J lost 6 bases, and 9 bases lay in between. The CDR3 spans 13 residues. DNA for the CDR3: TGTGCCACCAGCAGAGATCACAAAGGCGAGCAGTACTTC. Protein product: CATSRDHKGEQYF.

To note about this clonotype: A single base separates this from a much larger clone, so it may be a read error. V gene TRBV5-1 combines with J gene TRBJ1-2; D perhaps matches TRBD1 (5 bases). CDR3 length: 13 residues. Germline CDR1 reads SGHRS; CDR2 reads YFSETQ. CDR3 nucleotide sequence: TGCGCCAGCAGCCCGGTAGGGACTAGTGGCTACATCTTC. Translated, it gives CASSPVGTSGYIF.

This clonotype has a count of ten or more. The chain has TRBV6-5 and TRBJ1-2, with D perhaps matching TRBD1 (5 bases). Germline V gene sequence: CDR1 MNHEY, CDR2 SVGAGI. CDR3 length: 16 residues. Trimming took 0 bases from V and 6 from J, leaving 17 bases between them. CDR3 in amino acids: CASSYSWYTQGDGYTF. The CDR3 nucleotides read TGTGCCAGCAGTTACTCGTGGTATACCCAGGGTGATGGCTACACCTTC.

CDR3 sequence: CASSWTGSGANVLTF. The DNA of the CDR3 is TGTGCCAGCAGCTGGACAGGGTCTGGGGCCAACGTCCTGACTTTC. The chain recombines TRBV5-4 with TRBJ2-6, with 8 positions matching TRBD1. There are 15 residues in the CDR3. Germline V lookup: CDR1 SGHNT, CDR2 YYREEE (reference sequence). With V trimmed by 3 bases and J by 1 base, 0 bases remained unmatched. Variable domain in full (rest from reference TRBV5-4 and TRBJ2-6): ETGVTQSPTHLIKTRGQQVTLRCSSQSGHNTVSWYQQALGQGPQFIFQYYREEENGRGNFPPRFSGLQFPNYSSELNVNALELDDSALYLCASSWTGSGANVLTFGAGSRLTVL.

The gene calls are TRBV18 and TRBJ2-2; no clear D gene. This CDR3 has 14 residues. V was trimmed by 6 bases and J by 4 bases, leaving 12 bases between them. Germline CDR1 KGHSH, CDR2 LQKENI. The CDR3 bases are TGTGCCAGCTCGCCTACTTGGGGCACCGGGGAGCTGTTTTTT. Its protein product is CASSPTWGTGELFF.

This clonotype was seen many times. The chain links TRBV20-1 to TRBJ1-6, with TRBD1 as a possible D gene (5 bases). V was clipped by 3 bases and J by 7 bases, with 13 bases between them. The CDR3 contains 14 residues. CDR1 DFQATT and CDR2 SNEGSKA come from the germline V gene (reference sequence). The CDR3 spells CSASPGTENSPLHF. The CDR3 coding sequence is TGCAGTGCTAGTCCCGGGACGGAAAATTCACCCCTCCACTTT.

This clonotype came up many times. The rearrangement joins TRBV12-3 or TRBV12-4 to TRBJ2-2; D is unresolved. CDR3 length: 15 residues. The germline V and J ends were trimmed by 3 bases and 1 base, with 9 bases remaining between them. The CDR3 coding sequence is TGTGCCAGCAGTTTGGTAGGCGGGAACACCGGGGAGCTGTTTTTT. Its translation is CASSLVGGNTGELFF.

Many counts were recorded for this clonotype. The chain has TRBV19 and TRBJ2-7; 8 positions agree with TRBD1. V gave up 2 bases and J gave up 6 bases; unmatched junction bases: 6. Germline CDR1 is LNHDA and CDR2 is SQIVND (reference sequence). The CDR3 totals 14 residues. This CDR3 reads CASSISGQGGEQYF. For the CDR3, the DNA is TGTGCCAGTAGTATAAGTGGACAGGGAGGCGAGCAGTACTTC.

The chain joins TRBV6-5 to TRBJ1-1; D remains unclear. The CDR3 totals 13 residues. V dropped 0 bases and J dropped 3 bases, with 5 bases sitting between them. Germline lookup yields CDR1 MNHEY and CDR2 SVGAGI. In DNA form, the CDR3 reads TGTGCCAGCAGTTACTCGTTGGACACTGAAGCTTTCTTT. As protein: CASSYSLDTEAFF.

Details on this clonotype: The conserved final phenylalanine or tryptophan is absent from the CDR3, which likely points to a read error. The chain links TRBV5-6 to TRBJ1-5, with no clear D. Per germline, CDR1 SGHDT and CDR2 YYEEEE. Deletions cut 4 bases from V and 1 base from J, with 12 bases between. The CDR3 spans 15 residues. For the CDR3, the DNA is TGTGCCAGCAGCACGAGCCAGAGAAGCAATCAGCCCCAGCATTCT. It specifies CASSTSQRSNQPQHS.

In its sample, this clonotype was seen many times. The chain has TRBV5-6 and TRBJ1-2; D may be TRBD1 (6 bases). The CDR3 is 15 residues long. Looked up from germline, CDR1 is SGHDT and CDR2 is YYEEEE. The germline V and J ends were trimmed by 4 bases and 4 bases, with 17 bases remaining between them. The CDR3 is CASSRVGGASYGYTF. The CDR3 DNA reads TGTGCCAGCAGCAGGGTCGGGGGGGCGAGCTATGGCTACACCTTC.

The J gene is TRBJ1-1, the V gene TRBV7-9; unclear D gene. Trimming left V 8 bases short and J 0 bases short, with 7 bases between. Per germline, CDR1 SEHNR and CDR2 FQNEAQ (reference sequence). The CDR3 loop spans 12 amino acids. CDR3 bases: TGTGCCAGCTTTGGGATGAACACTGAAGCTTTCTTT. Protein: CASFGMNTEAFF.

V is TRBV11-2 and J is TRBJ1-1; 7 nucleotides line up with TRBD1. The CDR3 is made up of 14 amino acids. Germline V lookup: CDR1 SGHAT, CDR2 FQNNGV. V dropped 6 bases and J dropped 4; count of bases not matched to a gene: 8. The CDR3 DNA is TGTGCCAGCAGTTCCCAGGGGGGGATCACTGAAGCTTTCTTT. Encoded protein: CASSSQGGITEAFF.

As for this clonotype: This may come from a read error, since a much larger clone is one base off. The V gene is TRBV6-1, the J gene TRBJ1-5; TRBD1 is a possible D gene (5 bases). Trimming cost V 5 bases and J 0 bases, with 11 bases left between them. CDR1 MNHNS and CDR2 SASEGT come from the germline V gene. This CDR3 spans 15 amino acids. The CDR3, as DNA: TGTGCCAGCAGTCGGGGCTTTGGTAGCAATCAGCCCCAGCATTTT. The encoded protein is CASSRGFGSNQPQHF.

With respect to this clonotype: Possible read error: a much larger clone is one base away. This chain links TRBV19 with TRBJ1-5; D is unclear. Germline CDR1 LNHDA, CDR2 SQIVND (reference sequence). This CDR3 contains 14 residues. CDR3 DNA sequence: TGTGCCAGTAGTGGTGGCCTAACCAATCAGCCCCGGCATTTT. This gives the protein CASSGGLTNQPRHF.

This clonotype has a count of ten or more. The chain employs TRBV30 and TRBJ1-6; possible D gene TRBD1, 5 bases. The CDR3 is 14 residues long. The germline gives CDR1 GTSNPN, CDR2 SVGIG (reference sequence). The germline V and J ends were trimmed by 4 bases and 7 bases, with 14 bases remaining between them. The CDR3 nucleotides are TGTGCCTGGATTATCAGGGAAGGAAATTCACCCCTCCACTTT. Its translation: CAWIIREGNSPLHF.

This clonotype was counted ten times or more. The chain recombines TRBV14 with TRBJ2-7, with D hard to call. V was clipped by 6 bases and J by 7 bases, with 10 bases between them. The CDR3 totals 11 residues. The germline V gene encodes CDR1 SGHDN and CDR2 FVKESK. For the CDR3, the DNA is TGTGCCAGCAGGAACCTTGGGGAGCAGTACTTC. This sequence encodes CASRNLGEQYF.

This clonotype has a handful of counts. The rearrangement joins TRBV6-1 to TRBJ2-2, with 7 positions matching TRBD1. The CDR3 loop spans 13 amino acids. The V segment lost 6 bases and the J segment 6 bases; nucleotides outside the gene matches: 4. Germline V gene data show CDR1 as MNHNS and CDR2 as SASEGT. The CDR3 region has the DNA TGTGCCAGCAGGCCTCAGGGGGCCGGGGAGCTGTTTTTT. Translated, it gives CASRPQGAGELFF.

This clonotype has at least ten counts. The CDR3 here is CASSLNWMGNYGYTF. CDR3 in DNA: TGTGCCAGCAGCTTGAACTGGATGGGAAACTATGGCTACACCTTC. The rearrangement uses TRBV11-2 and TRBJ1-2; D gene ambiguous. Germline CDR1 and CDR2: SGHAT and FQNNGV. V lost 3 bases to trimming and J lost 2 bases, with 13 bases between them. The CDR3 runs to 15 residues.

This clonotype showed up many times. This rearrangement joins TRBV6-1 to TRBJ1-2, with TRBD1 identical over 7 bases. Germline values: CDR1 MNHNS, CDR2 SASEGT. V was pared by 5 bases and J by 1 base, with 16 bases of the junction left unmatched. The CDR3 consists of 18 residues. This chain's CDR3 is CASSRLFRGAGGNYGYTF. The CDR3 coding sequence is TGTGCCAGCAGTCGCCTCTTTCGAGGGGCAGGGGGTAACTATGGCTACACCTTC.

Many counts were recorded for this clonotype. The chain combines TRBV5-6 with TRBJ1-2; D is uncertain. The CDR3 length is 13 residues. Germline V gives CDR1 SGHDT, CDR2 YYEEEE. Trimming cost V 4 bases and J 6 bases, with 13 bases left between them. The CDR3 region is CASSDGPTDGYTF. CDR3 nucleotides: TGTGCCAGCAGCGATGGGCCCACCGATGGCTACACCTTC.

The chain combines TRBV4-1 with TRBJ2-1, with D perhaps TRBD2 (6 bases). The germline V gene has CDR1 MGHRA and CDR2 YSYEKL. The V gene lost 1 base and the J gene lost 4 bases, with 20 bases spanning the gap. The CDR3 covers 18 residues. Here the CDR3 reads CASSQGVLEGGKYNEQFF. CDR3 bases: TGCGCCAGCAGCCAAGGGGTACTAGAGGGAGGAAAATACAATGAGCAGTTCTTC.

This clonotype was counted at least ten times. This sequence joins TRBV19 and TRBJ1-4, with unresolved D. This CDR3 is built from 12 residues. V lost 8 bases and J lost 4, with 8 bases in between. Germline lookup yields CDR1 LNHDA and CDR2 SQIVND (reference sequence). The CDR3 here is CASGGFNEKLFF. DNA for the CDR3: TGTGCCAGTGGCGGATTTAATGAAAAACTGTTTTTT.